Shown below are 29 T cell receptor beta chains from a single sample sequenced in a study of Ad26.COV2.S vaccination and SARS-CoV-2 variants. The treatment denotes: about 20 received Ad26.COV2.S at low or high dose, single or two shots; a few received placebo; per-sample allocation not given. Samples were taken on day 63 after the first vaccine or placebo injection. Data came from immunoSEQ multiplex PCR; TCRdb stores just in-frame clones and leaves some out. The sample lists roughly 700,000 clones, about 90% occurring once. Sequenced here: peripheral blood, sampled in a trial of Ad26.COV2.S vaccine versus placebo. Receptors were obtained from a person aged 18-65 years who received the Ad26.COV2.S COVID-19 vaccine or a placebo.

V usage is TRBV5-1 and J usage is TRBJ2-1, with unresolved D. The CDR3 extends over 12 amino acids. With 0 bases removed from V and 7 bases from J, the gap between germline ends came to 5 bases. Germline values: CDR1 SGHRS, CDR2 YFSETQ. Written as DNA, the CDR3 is TGCGCCAGCAGCTTGGGGGCTAATGAGCAGTTCTTC. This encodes CASSLGANEQFF.

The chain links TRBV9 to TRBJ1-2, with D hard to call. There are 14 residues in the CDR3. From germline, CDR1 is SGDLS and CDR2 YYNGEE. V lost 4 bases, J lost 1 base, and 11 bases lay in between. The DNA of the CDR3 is TGTGCCAGCAGCCCCGGACGGAGTAACTATGGCTACACCTTC. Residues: CASSPGRSNYGYTF.

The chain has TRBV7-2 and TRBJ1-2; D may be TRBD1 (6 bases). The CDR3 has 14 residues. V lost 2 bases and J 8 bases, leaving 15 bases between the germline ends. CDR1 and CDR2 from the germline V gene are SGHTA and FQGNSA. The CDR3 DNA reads TGTGCCAGCAGCTTACAGCAGGGGCTAGAGGGCTACACCTTC. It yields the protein CASSLQQGLEGYTF.

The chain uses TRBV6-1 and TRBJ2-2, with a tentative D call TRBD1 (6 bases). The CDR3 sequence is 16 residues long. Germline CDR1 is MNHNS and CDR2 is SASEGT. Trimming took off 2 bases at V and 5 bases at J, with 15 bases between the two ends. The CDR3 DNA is TGTGCCAGCAGTGAACCCGGGGACACTAAGACCGGGGAGCTGTTTTTT. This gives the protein CASSEPGDTKTGELFF.

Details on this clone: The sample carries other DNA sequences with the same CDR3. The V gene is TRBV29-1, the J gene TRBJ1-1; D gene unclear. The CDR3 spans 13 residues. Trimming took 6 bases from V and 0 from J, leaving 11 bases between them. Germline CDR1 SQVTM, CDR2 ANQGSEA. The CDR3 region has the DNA TGCAGCGTGGTGTCAGCCATGAACACTGAAGCTTTCTTT. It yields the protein CSVVSAMNTEAFF.

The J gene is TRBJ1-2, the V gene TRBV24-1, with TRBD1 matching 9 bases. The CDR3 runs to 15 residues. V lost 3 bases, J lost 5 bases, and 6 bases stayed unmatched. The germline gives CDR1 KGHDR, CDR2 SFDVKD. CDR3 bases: TGTGCCACCAGTGATCCCGGACAGGGGCAGTATGGCTACACCTTC. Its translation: CATSDPGQGQYGYTF.

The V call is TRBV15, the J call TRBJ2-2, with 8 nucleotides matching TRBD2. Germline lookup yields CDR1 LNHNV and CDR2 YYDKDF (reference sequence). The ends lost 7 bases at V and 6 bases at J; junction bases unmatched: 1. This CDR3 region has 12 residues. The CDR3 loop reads CATIGRAGELFF. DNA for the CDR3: TGTGCCACCATCGGGAGGGCCGGGGAGCTGTTTTTT.

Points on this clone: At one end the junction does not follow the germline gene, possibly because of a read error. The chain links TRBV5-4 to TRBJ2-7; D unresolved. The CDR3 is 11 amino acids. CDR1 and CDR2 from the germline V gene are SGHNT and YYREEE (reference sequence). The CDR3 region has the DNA TGCAGCTGGCAAACCTCCTACGAGCAGTACTTC. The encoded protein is CSWQTSYEQYF. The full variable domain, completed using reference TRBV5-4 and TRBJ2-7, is ETGVTQSPTHLIKTRGQQVTLRCSSQSGHNTVSWYQQALGQGPQFIFQYYREEENGRGNFPPRFSGLQFPNYSSELNVNALELDDSALYLCSWQTSYEQYFGPGTRLTVT.

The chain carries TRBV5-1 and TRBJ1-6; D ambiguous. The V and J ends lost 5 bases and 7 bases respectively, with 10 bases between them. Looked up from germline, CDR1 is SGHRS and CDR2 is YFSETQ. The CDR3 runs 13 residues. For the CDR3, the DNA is TGCGCCAGCAGACCCCTCGAGAATTCACCCCTCCACTTT. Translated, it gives CASRPLENSPLHF.

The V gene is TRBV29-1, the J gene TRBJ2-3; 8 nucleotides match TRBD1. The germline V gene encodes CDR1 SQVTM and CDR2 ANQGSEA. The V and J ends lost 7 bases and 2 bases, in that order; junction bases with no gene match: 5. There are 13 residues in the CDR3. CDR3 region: CSGQGIYTDTQYF. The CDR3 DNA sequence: TGCAGCGGACAGGGGATTTACACAGATACGCAGTATTTT.

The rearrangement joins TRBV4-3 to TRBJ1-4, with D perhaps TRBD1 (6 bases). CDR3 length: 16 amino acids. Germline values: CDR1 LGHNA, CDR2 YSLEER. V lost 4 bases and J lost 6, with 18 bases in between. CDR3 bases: TGCGCCAGCAGCCGCCAGGGGACATCGGGGGATGAAAAACTGTTTTTT. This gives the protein CASSRQGTSGDEKLFF.

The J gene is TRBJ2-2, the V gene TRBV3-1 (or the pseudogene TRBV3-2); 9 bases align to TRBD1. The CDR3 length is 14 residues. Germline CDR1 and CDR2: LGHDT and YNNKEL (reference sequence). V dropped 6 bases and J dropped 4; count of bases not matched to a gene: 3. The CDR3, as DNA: TGTGCCAGCAGACAGGGGGCCTCCACCGGGGAGCTGTTTTTT. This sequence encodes CASRQGASTGELFF.

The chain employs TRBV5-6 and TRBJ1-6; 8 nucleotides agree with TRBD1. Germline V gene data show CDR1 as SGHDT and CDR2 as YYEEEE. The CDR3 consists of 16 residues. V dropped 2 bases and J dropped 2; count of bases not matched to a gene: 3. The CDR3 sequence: CASSLDRGTYNSPLHF. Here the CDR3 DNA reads TGTGCCAGCAGCTTAGACAGGGGAACCTATAATTCACCCCTCCACTTT.

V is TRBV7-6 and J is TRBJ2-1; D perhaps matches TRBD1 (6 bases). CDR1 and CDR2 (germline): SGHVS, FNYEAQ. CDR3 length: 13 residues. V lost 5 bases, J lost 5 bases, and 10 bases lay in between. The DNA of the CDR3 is TGTGCCAGCAGCCGGACAGTAAACAATGAGCAGTTCTTC. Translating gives CASSRTVNNEQFF.

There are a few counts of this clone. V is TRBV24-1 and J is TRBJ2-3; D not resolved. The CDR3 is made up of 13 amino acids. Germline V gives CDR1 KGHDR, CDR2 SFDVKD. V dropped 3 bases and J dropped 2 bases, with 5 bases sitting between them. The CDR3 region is CATSDTYTDTQYF. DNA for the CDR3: TGTGCCACCAGTGATACCTACACAGATACGCAGTATTTT.

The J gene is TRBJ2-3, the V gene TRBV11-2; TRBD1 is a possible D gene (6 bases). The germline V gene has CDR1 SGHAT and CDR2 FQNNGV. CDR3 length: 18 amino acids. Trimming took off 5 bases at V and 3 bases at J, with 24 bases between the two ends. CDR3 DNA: TGTGCCAGCAGCCCCGAAGGGCGCTTTAGGGGGATTACAGATACGCAGTATTTT. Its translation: CASSPEGRFRGITDTQYF.

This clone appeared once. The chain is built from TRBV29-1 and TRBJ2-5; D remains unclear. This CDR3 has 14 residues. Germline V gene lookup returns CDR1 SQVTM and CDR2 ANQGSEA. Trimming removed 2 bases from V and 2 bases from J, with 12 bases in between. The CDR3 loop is CSVEWVPEQETQYF. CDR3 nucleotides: TGCAGCGTTGAATGGGTACCAGAGCAAGAGACCCAGTACTTC. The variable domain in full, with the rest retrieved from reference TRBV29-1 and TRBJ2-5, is SAVISQKPSRDICQRGTSLTIQCQVDSQVTMMFWYRQQPGQSLTLIATANQGSEATYESGFVIDKFPISRPNLTFSTLTVSNMSPEDSSIYLCSVEWVPEQETQYFGPGTRLLVL.

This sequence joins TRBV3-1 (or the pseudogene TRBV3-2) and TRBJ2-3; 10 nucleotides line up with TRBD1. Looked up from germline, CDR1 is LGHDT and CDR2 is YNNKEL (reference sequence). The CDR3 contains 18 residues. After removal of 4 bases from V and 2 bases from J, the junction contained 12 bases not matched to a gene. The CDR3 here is CASSRYETGGEDTDTQYF. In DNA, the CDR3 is TGTGCCAGCAGCCGATACGAGACAGGGGGCGAGGACACAGATACGCAGTATTTT.

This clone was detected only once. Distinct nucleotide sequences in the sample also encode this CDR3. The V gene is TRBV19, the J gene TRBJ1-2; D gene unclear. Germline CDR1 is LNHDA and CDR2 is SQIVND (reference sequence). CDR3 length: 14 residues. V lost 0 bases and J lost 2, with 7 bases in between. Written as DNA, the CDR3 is TGTGCCAGTAGTATAGAGGGGAGGAACTATGGCTACACCTTC. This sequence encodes CASSIEGRNYGYTF. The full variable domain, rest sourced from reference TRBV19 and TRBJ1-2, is DGGITQSPKYLFRKEGQNVTLSCEQNLNHDAMYWYRQDPGQGLRLIYYSQIVNDFQKGDIAEGYSVSREKKESFPLTVTSAQKNPTAFYLCASSIEGRNYGYTFGSGTRLTVV.

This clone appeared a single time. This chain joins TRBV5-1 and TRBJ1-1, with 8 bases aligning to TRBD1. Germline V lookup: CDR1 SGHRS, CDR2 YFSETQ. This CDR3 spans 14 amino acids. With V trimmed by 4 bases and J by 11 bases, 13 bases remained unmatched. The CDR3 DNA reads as TGCGCCAGCAGCCCGCAGGTCGGACAGGGAAAGGCTTTCTTT. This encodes CASSPQVGQGKAFF.

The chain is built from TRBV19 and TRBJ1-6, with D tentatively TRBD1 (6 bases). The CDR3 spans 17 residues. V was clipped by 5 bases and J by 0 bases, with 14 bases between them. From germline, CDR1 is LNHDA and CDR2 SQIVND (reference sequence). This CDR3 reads CASSQKGGSSYNSPLHF. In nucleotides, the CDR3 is TGTGCCAGTAGTCAGAAAGGGGGGAGCTCCTATAATTCACCCCTCCACTTT.

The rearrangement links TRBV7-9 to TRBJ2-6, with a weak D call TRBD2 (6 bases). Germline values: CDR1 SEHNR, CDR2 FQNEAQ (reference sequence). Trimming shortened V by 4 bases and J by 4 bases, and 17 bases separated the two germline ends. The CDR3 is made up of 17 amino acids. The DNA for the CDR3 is TGTGCCAGCAGCTCCACCCGACTAGTAACCGGGGCCAACGTCCTGACTTTC. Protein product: CASSSTRLVTGANVLTF.

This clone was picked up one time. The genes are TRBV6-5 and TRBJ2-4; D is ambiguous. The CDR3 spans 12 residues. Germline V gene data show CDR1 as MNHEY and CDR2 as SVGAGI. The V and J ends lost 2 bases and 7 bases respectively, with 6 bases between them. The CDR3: CASSYDGNIQYF. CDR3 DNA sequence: TGTGCCAGCAGTTACGACGGGAACATTCAGTACTTC.

The CDR3 DNA is TGTGCCAGCCGGGGACTAAGCGGAGCCACTCCCTCCTACAATGAGCAGTTCTTC. As protein: CASRGLSGATPSYNEQFF. This chain joins TRBV7-2 and TRBJ2-1; 7 positions match TRBD2. There are 18 residues in the CDR3. Germline loops: CDR1 SGHTA, CDR2 FQGNSA. V shed 8 bases, J shed 0 bases, and the junction held 16 bases outside the gene matches.

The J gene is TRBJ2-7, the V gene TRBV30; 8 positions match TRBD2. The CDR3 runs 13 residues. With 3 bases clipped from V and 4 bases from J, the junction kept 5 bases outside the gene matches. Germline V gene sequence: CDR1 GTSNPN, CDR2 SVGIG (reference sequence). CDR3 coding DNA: TGTGCCTGGAGGGGACTAGGGGGGTACGAGCAGTACTTC. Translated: CAWRGLGGYEQYF. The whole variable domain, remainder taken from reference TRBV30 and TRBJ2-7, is SQTIHQWPATLVQPVGSPLSLECTVEGTSNPNLYWYRQAAGRGLQLLFYSVGIGQISSEVPQNLSASRPQDRQFILSSKKLLLSDSGFYLCAWRGLGGYEQYFGPGTRLTVT.

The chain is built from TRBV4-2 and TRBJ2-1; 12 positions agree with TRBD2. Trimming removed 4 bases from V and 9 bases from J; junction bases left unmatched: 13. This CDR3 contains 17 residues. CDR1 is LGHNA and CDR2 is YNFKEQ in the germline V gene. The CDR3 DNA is TGTGCCAGCAGCCTTGGACTAGCGGGGCTGGGTACCGGTGAGCAGTTCTTC. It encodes CASSLGLAGLGTGEQFF.

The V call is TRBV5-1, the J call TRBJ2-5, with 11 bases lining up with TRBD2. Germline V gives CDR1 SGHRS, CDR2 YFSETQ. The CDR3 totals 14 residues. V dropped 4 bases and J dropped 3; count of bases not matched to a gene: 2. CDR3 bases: TGCGCCAGCAGCCCGGGACTAGCGGAAGAGACCCAGTACTTC. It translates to CASSPGLAEETQYF.

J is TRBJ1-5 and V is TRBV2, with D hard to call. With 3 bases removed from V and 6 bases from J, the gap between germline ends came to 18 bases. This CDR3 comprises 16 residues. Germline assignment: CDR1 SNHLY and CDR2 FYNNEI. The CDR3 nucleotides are TGTGCCAGCAGTGATAGGTGGAACTCGGGCGGTCAGCCCCAGCATTTT. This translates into CASSDRWNSGGQPQHF.

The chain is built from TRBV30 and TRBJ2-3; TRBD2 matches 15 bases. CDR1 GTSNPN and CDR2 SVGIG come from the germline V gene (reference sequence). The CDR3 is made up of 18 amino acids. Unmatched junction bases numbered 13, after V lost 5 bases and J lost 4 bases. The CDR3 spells CAWGSSRTSGRVPDTQYF. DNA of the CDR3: TGTGCCTGGGGGTCGTCTAGGACTAGCGGGAGGGTCCCAGATACGCAGTATTTT.